What follows are 20 T cell receptor beta chains derived from one specimen sequenced in a study of response to subunit inactivated influenza vaccine. Each CDR3 protein gets one entry after TCRdb re-called the RT-PCR reads with MiXCR. The data show 500,000 to 600,000 distinct CDR3 sequences, around 13% seen once. The input for sequencing was PBMCs from blood, taken 12 days after vaccination. These receptors were collected from a man between 45 and 60 years old who received an inactivated influenza vaccine.

This clonotype was seen a few times. This chain connects TRBV7-2 to TRBJ2-5; 8 nucleotides agree with TRBD2. The CDR3 totals 15 residues. From germline, CDR1 is SGHTA and CDR2 FQGNSA. The junction had 5 bases not matched to a gene; V was cut back by 5 bases and J by 0 bases. Here the CDR3 DNA reads TGTGCCAGCAGCCTTAGCGGGACGTACCAAGAGACCCAGTACTTC. This codes for CASSLSGTYQETQYF.

A few counts support this clonotype. CDR3 DNA: TGTGCCACCAGTGATACCTCGTCCGGGGGCTATGAGCAGTTCTTC. Residues: CATSDTSSGGYEQFF. The chain carries TRBV24-1 and TRBJ2-1; D might be TRBD1 or TRBD2, each matching 6 bases. Germline assignment: CDR1 KGHDR and CDR2 SFDVKD. The CDR3 spans 15 residues. Trimming removed 3 bases from V and 8 bases from J, with 16 bases in between.

The CDR3 nucleotides read TGTGCCAGCAGCCTCTCCAACTCCCAAGAGACCCAGTACTTC. This translates into CASSLSNSQETQYF. The rearrangement uses TRBV7-2 and TRBJ2-5, with D unresolved. Germline CDR1 is SGHTA and CDR2 is FQGNSA. Between the trimmed V and J ends, which lost 5 bases and 1 base, there was a span of 11 bases. The length of the CDR3 is 14 residues. The whole variable domain, remainder taken from reference TRBV7-2 and TRBJ2-5, is GAGVSQSPSNKVTEKGKDVELRCDPISGHTALYWYRQSLGQGLEFLIYFQGNSAPDKSGLPSDRFSAERTGGSVSTLTIQRTQQEDSAVYLCASSLSNSQETQYFGPGTRLLVL.

The CDR3 region is CAWRLAGGGQFF. The CDR3 nucleotides read TGTGCCTGGAGATTAGCGGGGGGTGGGCAGTTCTTC. The chain couples TRBV30 to TRBJ2-1; TRBD2 agrees at 10 bases. The trim removed 3 bases at V and 12 bases at J, leaving 5 bases unmatched. Germline lookup yields CDR1 GTSNPN and CDR2 SVGIG (reference sequence). The CDR3 sequence is 12 residues long. Full variable domain (rest looked up from reference TRBV30 and TRBJ2-1): SQTIHQWPATLVQPVGSPLSLECTVEGTSNPNLYWYRQAAGRGLQLLFYSVGIGQISSEVPQNLSASRPQDRQFILSSKKLLLSDSGFYLCAWRLAGGGQFFGPGTRLTVL.

The V gene is TRBV5-6, the J gene TRBJ1-5; D may be TRBD1 (5 bases). CDR3 length: 16 amino acids. Germline-derived CDR1 and CDR2 are SGHDT and YYEEEE. Deletions cut 2 bases from V and 5 bases from J, with 17 bases between. The CDR3 sequence: CASSFSGAGTDQPQHF. CDR3 in DNA: TGTGCCAGCAGCTTCAGTGGCGCAGGGACGGATCAGCCCCAGCATTTT. The full variable domain, completed using reference TRBV5-6 and TRBJ1-5, is DAGVTQSPTHLIKTRGQQVTLRCSPKSGHDTVSWYQQALGQGPQFIFQYYEEEERQRGNFPDRFSGHQFPNYSSELNVNALLLGDSALYLCASSFSGAGTDQPQHFGDGTRLSIL.

The chain is built from TRBV14 and TRBJ1-2; D gene unclear. The CDR3 consists of 13 residues. Trimming removed 2 bases at V and 7 bases at J, with 11 bases between. The germline CDR1 and CDR2 sequences are SGHDN and FVKESK. The CDR3 nucleotides are TGTGCCAGCAGCCAAAACCCCAGAAGTGGCTACACCTTC. Its protein product is CASSQNPRSGYTF.

This chain links TRBV6-2 or TRBV6-3 with TRBJ1-1; D call uncertain. The V end was cut by 0 bases, the J end by 1 base, with 12 bases between. Per the germline V gene, CDR1 is MNHEY and CDR2 is SVGEGT. This CDR3 has 16 residues. The chain's CDR3 is CASSYSDWWGNTEAFF. CDR3 nucleotides: TGTGCCAGCAGTTACTCGGACTGGTGGGGGAACACTGAAGCTTTCTTT.

This sequence joins TRBV20-1 and TRBJ2-1; 8 positions agree with TRBD1. CDR1 and CDR2 from the germline V gene are DFQATT and SNEGSKA (reference sequence). This CDR3 has 17 amino acids. V shed 5 bases, J shed 1 base, and the junction held 13 bases outside the gene matches. CDR3 sequence: CSADGLVGQGSYNEQFF. The CDR3 DNA reads TGCAGTGCTGATGGCCTGGTAGGACAGGGTTCCTACAATGAGCAGTTCTTC.

This clonotype was recorded a few times. V usage is TRBV28 and J usage is TRBJ1-1; unclear D gene. V was pared by 6 bases and J by 1 base, with 9 bases between. Germline V gene data show CDR1 as MDHEN and CDR2 as SYDVKM. This CDR3 region has 13 residues. The CDR3 is CASRALGNTEAFF. DNA for the CDR3: TGTGCCAGCAGGGCCTTGGGGAACACTGAAGCTTTCTTT. Together with reference TRBV28 and TRBJ1-1, the CDR3 gives the full variable domain: DVKVTQSSRYLVKRTGEKVFLECVQDMDHENMFWYRQDPGLGLRLIYFSYDVKMKEKGDIPEGYSVSREKKERFSLILESASTNQTSMYLCASRALGNTEAFFGQGTRLTVV.

The chain combines TRBV3-1 with TRBJ2-1, with D perhaps being TRBD1 or TRBD2 (7 bases each). This CDR3 is built from 16 residues. CDR1 LGHDT and CDR2 YNNKEL come from the germline V gene (reference sequence). Trimming cost V 4 bases and J 3 bases, with 16 bases left between them. Written as DNA, the CDR3 is TGTGCCAGCAGCCCTTGGGGAGGGGGCGACTACAATGAGCAGTTCTTC. Its protein is CASSPWGGGDYNEQFF.

This clonotype was recorded a few times. This rearrangement joins TRBV6-1 to TRBJ2-4; TRBD2 is a possible D gene (5 bases). Germline CDR1 is MNHNS and CDR2 is SASEGT. V lost 8 bases to trimming and J lost 1 base, with 9 bases between them. The CDR3 sequence is 13 residues long. CDR3: CASQEDAKNIQYF. The DNA for the CDR3 is TGTGCCAGCCAGGAGGATGCCAAAAACATTCAGTACTTC.

The chain employs TRBV21-1 and TRBJ2-1; TRBD2, the table's D call, lacks a check against the DNA. TRBV21-1 is noted as a pseudogene. The CDR3 has 14 amino acids. The CDR3 coding sequence is TGTGCCAGCAGCGTGACGGGACGGCCCAATGAGCAGTTCTTC. Translated, it gives CASSVTGRPNEQFF.

The sample holds a few counts of this clonotype. This chain uses TRBV18 with TRBJ2-5; a possible D gene is TRBD2 (5 bases). CDR1 and CDR2 from the germline V gene are KGHSH and LQKENI. The V gene lost 3 bases and the J gene lost 3 bases, with 17 bases spanning the gap. The CDR3 extends over 16 amino acids. The CDR3, as DNA: TGTGCCAGCTCACCGTCGGTCGGAGGAGCCAAAGAGACCCAGTACTTC. Encoded protein: CASSPSVGGAKETQYF. The variable domain in full, with the rest retrieved from reference TRBV18 and TRBJ2-5, is NAGVMQNPRHLVRRRGQEARLRCSPMKGHSHVYWYRQLPEEGLKFMVYLQKENIIDESGMPKERFSAEFPKEGPSILRIQQVVRGDSAAYFCASSPSVGGAKETQYFGPGTRLLVL.

This chain joins TRBV5-1 and TRBJ2-1; 8 bases align to TRBD2. Trimming removed 5 bases from V and 2 bases from J; junction bases left unmatched: 6. Germline CDR1 reads SGHRS; CDR2 reads YFSETQ. The CDR3 loop spans 15 amino acids. The CDR3 region is CASRASGSPYNEQFF. The CDR3 DNA follows: TGCGCCAGCAGAGCTAGCGGGTCTCCCTACAATGAGCAGTTCTTC.

This clonotype appeared many times. The J gene is TRBJ2-7, the V gene TRBV20-1; no firm D call. Between the trimmed V and J ends, which lost 3 bases and 5 bases, there was a span of 5 bases. This CDR3 is 10 amino acids long. The germline CDR1 and CDR2 sequences are DFQATT and SNEGSKA (reference sequence). As DNA, the CDR3 is TGCAGTGCTAGCCAGAACGAGCAGTACTTC. This codes for CSASQNEQYF.

This clonotype was seen more than once but under ten times. The chain combines TRBV9 with TRBJ2-5; D is unclear. The CDR3 consists of 15 residues. V shed 0 bases and J shed 1 base, with 10 bases lying between them. The germline V gene encodes CDR1 SGDLS and CDR2 YYNGEE. The CDR3 loop reads CASSVAMGSQETQYF. As DNA, the CDR3 is TGTGCCAGCAGCGTAGCCATGGGCAGCCAAGAGACCCAGTACTTC. Based on the CDR3 plus reference TRBV9 and TRBJ2-5, the full variable domain is DSGVTQTPKHLITATGQRVTLRCSPRSGDLSVYWYQQSLDQGLQFLIQYYNGEERAKGNILERFSAQQFPDLHSELNLSSLELGDSALYFCASSVAMGSQETQYFGPGTRLLVL.

The table lists this clonotype with a few counts. The chain combines TRBV30 with TRBJ2-7; 9 bases are shared with TRBD1. CDR1 and CDR2 (germline): GTSNPN, SVGIG (reference sequence). This CDR3 has 16 residues. Trimming removed 3 bases from V and 0 bases from J; junction bases left unmatched: 9. The CDR3 region is CAWRPPGTGISYEQYF. DNA for the CDR3: TGTGCCTGGAGACCCCCCGGGACAGGGATCTCCTACGAGCAGTACTTC.

The chain employs TRBV18 and TRBJ2-2, with a possible D match to TRBD2 (6 bases). Trimming pared 5 bases from V and 6 bases from J, leaving 10 bases between. The CDR3 is made up of 13 amino acids. The germline V gene encodes CDR1 KGHSH and CDR2 LQKENI. CDR3 DNA: TGTGCCAGCTCAAAAAGGGAGGCCGGGGAGCTGTTTTTT. This gives the protein CASSKREAGELFF.

V gene TRBV27 combines with J gene TRBJ2-7, with D hard to call. CDR3 size: 15 residues. The germline V and J ends were trimmed by 8 bases and 1 base, with 18 bases remaining between them. Germline V lookup: CDR1 MNHEY, CDR2 SMNVEV (reference sequence). This chain's CDR3 is CASRYRPASSYEQYF. The CDR3 bases are TGTGCCAGCCGTTATCGTCCGGCGTCATCCTACGAGCAGTACTTC.

Regarding this clonotype: One base away lies a much larger clone, so this may be a sequencing read error. The chain joins TRBV20-1 to TRBJ2-1; D might be TRBD2 (5 bases). The germline V gene has CDR1 DFQATT and CDR2 SNEGSKA (reference sequence). The CDR3 contains 13 residues. CDR3 nucleotides: TGCAGTACTAGAGATCGGCGGGACAATGAGCAGTTCTTC. It is translated as CSTRDRRDNEQFF.